This is a list of T cell receptor beta chains from one sample in a study of blood T cell repertoires in COVID-19. Using immunoSEQ multiplex PCR, the repertoire was profiled, and TCRdb retains in-frame clones only, with some absent. The table includes 110,000 or so clones, around 74% detected once. The source material was peripheral blood. These TCRs come from a woman aged 70-85 years with acute or convalescent COVID-19. CDR3s include the opening cysteine and the closing phenylalanine or tryptophan. The D gene is left open where the match is weak. The listing skips clone size in some rows; elsewhere it reads once, few, many or a size class.

cdr3_aa	cdr3_nt	d_call	v_call	j_call	clone_size
CASSQEWVRVDQPQHF	TGTGCCAGCAGCCAAGAGTGGGTCAGGGTAGATCAGCCCCAGCATTTT	.	TRBV4-2	TRBJ1-5	.
CASKYSGQYLYEQYF	TGTGCCAGCAAATATTCGGGACAGTATCTCTACGAGCAGTACTTC	TRBD1	TRBV6-5	TRBJ2-7	few
CATLSGGVTGELFF	TGTGCCACCCTTAGCGGGGGGGTGACCGGGGAGCTGTTTTTT	TRBD2	TRBV10-3	TRBJ2-2	few
CASSSIRGRTGELFF	TGTGCCAGTAGTAGTATAAGGGGCCGCACCGGGGAGCTGTTTTTT	.	TRBV19	TRBJ2-2	.
CASSQAGTGQVNEQFF	TGTGCCAGCAGCCAGGCCGGGACAGGGCAGGTGAATGAGCAGTTCTTC	TRBD1	TRBV14	TRBJ2-1	.
CASSLGPRGNTGELFF	TGCGCCAGCAGCTTGGGTCCCAGGGGGAACACCGGGGAGCTGTTTTTT	.	TRBV5-1	TRBJ2-2	.
CASTSLPRGGNYEQYF	TGTGCCAGCACCTCACTCCCCCGGGGAGGGAACTACGAGCAGTACTTC	TRBD2	TRBV5-5	TRBJ2-7	.
CAWSVLQGKAFF	TGTGCCTGGAGTGTTTTACAGGGTAAAGCTTTCTTT	.	TRBV30	TRBJ1-1	.
CASSLSTSGGNEQYF	TGCGCCAGCAGCCTCTCGACTAGCGGGGGGAACGAGCAGTACTTC	TRBD2	TRBV4-3	TRBJ2-7	.
CASSIDSGYTEAFF	TGTGCCAGTAGTATCGATTCGGGGTACACTGAAGCTTTCTTT	.	TRBV19	TRBJ1-1	few
CASSRSSGQGINEQFF	TGTGCCAGCAGCCGGAGCTCGGGACAGGGTATCAATGAGCAGTTCTTC	TRBD1	TRBV9	TRBJ2-1	.
CATSLGRVSGELFF	TGTGCCACCAGCTTGGGCAGGGTCTCCGGGGAGCTGTTTTTT	.	TRBV15	TRBJ2-2	few
CASSRQGSAGYTF	TGTGCCAGCAGCCGACAGGGGTCGGCGGGCTACACCTTC	TRBD1	TRBV5-6	TRBJ1-2	.
CAGTLGPGQVPFF	TGTGCCGGGACTCTGGGCCCGGGACAGGTCCCTTTCTTT	TRBD1	TRBV30	TRBJ1-1	.
CASSEVSKGANVLTF	TGTGCCAGCAGTGAGGTATCTAAGGGGGCCAACGTCCTGACTTTC	.	TRBV2	TRBJ2-6	.
CASKGSGGAHNEQFF	TGCGCCAGCAAGGGTAGCGGGGGGGCCCACAATGAGCAGTTCTTC	TRBD2	TRBV10-2	TRBJ2-1	.
CASRPSGDTQYF	TGTGCCAGCAGACCTAGTGGAGATACGCAGTATTTT	.	TRBV6-6	TRBJ2-3	.
CSVSGHLNTEAFF	TGCAGCGTCTCAGGACATTTGAACACTGAAGCTTTCTTT	.	TRBV29-1	TRBJ1-1	.
CAWSNGGNQETQYF	TGTGCCTGGAGTAACGGGGGGAACCAAGAGACCCAGTACTTC	TRBD2	TRBV30	TRBJ2-5	.
CASRIGAYEQYF	TGTGCCAGCAGGATCGGGGCCTACGAGCAGTACTTC	.	TRBV6-5	TRBJ2-7	.
CASSPPGTGVTGANVLTF	TGTGCCAGCAGTCCGCCCGGGACAGGGGTAACCGGGGCCAACGTCCTGACTTTC	TRBD1	TRBV6-6	TRBJ2-6	.
CASSLFTGPGGYTF	TGTGCCAGCAGTTTATTTACCGGTCCGGGTGGCTACACCTTC	.	TRBV28	TRBJ1-2	.
CASTTSSYNEQFF	TGTGCCAGCACCACAAGCTCCTACAATGAGCAGTTCTTC	.	TRBV28	TRBJ2-1	.
CASSWAYSNTGELFF	TGCGCCAGCAGCTGGGCGTACTCGAACACCGGGGAGCTGTTTTTT	.	TRBV5-1	TRBJ2-2	.
CASSPRSYNEQFF	TGTGCCAGCAGCCCCAGATCCTACAATGAGCAGTTCTTC	.	TRBV7-9	TRBJ2-1	.
CASSPGTVNEKLFF	TGTGCCAGCAGCCCCGGGACAGTCAATGAAAAACTGTTTTTT	TRBD1	TRBV25-1	TRBJ1-4	.